This is a list of T cell receptor beta chains from one sample in a study of CD8 T cells in ankylosing spondylitis. In TCRdb, the 5' RACE reads were re-called with MiXCR into one record per CDR3 protein. The sample records about 360,000 distinct CDR3 sequences, 20% being singletons. The specimen sequenced was blood, either unsorted or a sorted T cell fraction (not recorded which). These receptors all stem from a male donor with ankylosing spondylitis or in good health (not recorded which). Both conserved end residues are part of each CDR3. The order of the fields is CDR3 DNA, CDR3 protein, J gene, clone size, V gene, D gene. A D gene is named only where the DNA matches it firmly. Some rows have no size entry. The others give once, few or many, or a class for an expanded clone.

CDR3 DNA: TGTGCCAGCAGTCCCGTCGGGGGGTACTCTGGGGCCAACGTCCTGACTTTC; CDR3 protein: CASSPVGGYSGANVLTF; J gene: TRBJ2-6; clone size: few; V gene: TRBV12-3/TRBV12-4; D gene: TRBD2
CDR3 DNA: TGCGCCAGAAGCCAAGGGACTGGCGGGAATGAGCAGTTCTTC; CDR3 protein: CARSQGTGGNEQFF; J gene: TRBJ2-1; clone size: .; V gene: TRBV4-1; D gene: .
CDR3 DNA: TGTGCCAGCAGCTTAGGGACAGGGTTCAATCAGCCCCAGCATTTT; CDR3 protein: CASSLGTGFNQPQHF; J gene: TRBJ1-5; clone size: .; V gene: TRBV7-2; D gene: TRBD1
CDR3 DNA: TGTGCCAGCAGCTTCGACGACGGTTCTGGAAACACCATATATTTT; CDR3 protein: CASSFDDGSGNTIYF; J gene: TRBJ1-3; clone size: few; V gene: TRBV5-5; D gene: .
CDR3 DNA: TGCAGTGCTAGGGGCCTGGACACCTCTCCCACCGGGGAGCTGTTTTTT; CDR3 protein: CSARGLDTSPTGELFF; J gene: TRBJ2-2; clone size: few; V gene: TRBV20-1; D gene: .
CDR3 DNA: TGTGCCAGCAGCCCCACCTTGGGTCAGCCCCAGCATTTT; CDR3 protein: CASSPTLGQPQHF; J gene: TRBJ1-5; clone size: few; V gene: TRBV9; D gene: .
CDR3 DNA: TGTGCCAGCACCGGGGCACCCTACAATGAGCAGTTCTTC; CDR3 protein: CASTGAPYNEQFF; J gene: TRBJ2-1; clone size: once; V gene: TRBV2; D gene: .
CDR3 DNA: TGCAGTTCAAAAGGGGGGCTAAGGGACGAGCAGTACTTC; CDR3 protein: CSSKGGLRDEQYF; J gene: TRBJ2-7; clone size: many; V gene: TRBV29-1; D gene: .
CDR3 DNA: TGTGCCAGCAGCTCGGCCGCAAGGCAGTACTTC; CDR3 protein: CASSSAARQYF; J gene: TRBJ2-7; clone size: .; V gene: TRBV12-3/TRBV12-4; D gene: .
CDR3 DNA: TGTGCCACCGATCGGGCAGGGGGGACCCGGGAGCTGTTTTTT; CDR3 protein: CATDRAGGTRELFF; J gene: TRBJ2-2; clone size: .; V gene: TRBV15; D gene: .
CDR3 DNA: TGCAGCGTCCCCGGGACTGATGCCTACGAGCAGTACTTC; CDR3 protein: CSVPGTDAYEQYF; J gene: TRBJ2-7; clone size: once; V gene: TRBV29-1; D gene: .
CDR3 DNA: TGCGCCAGCAGTGTGGGCAAGAGCTCCTACAATGAGCAGTTCTTC; CDR3 protein: CASSVGKSSYNEQFF; J gene: TRBJ2-1; clone size: .; V gene: TRBV10-1; D gene: .
CDR3 DNA: TGTGCCAGCAGCGGACAACAGGGGCACACTGAAGCTTTCTTT; CDR3 protein: CASSGQQGHTEAFF; J gene: TRBJ1-1; clone size: few; V gene: TRBV5-6; D gene: TRBD1
CDR3 DNA: TGTGCCAGCAGCTTGATGGCGGGGGGGCCCGGAGATACGCAGTATTTT; CDR3 protein: CASSLMAGGPGDTQYF; J gene: TRBJ2-3; clone size: few; V gene: TRBV12-3/TRBV12-4; D gene: TRBD2
CDR3 DNA: TGTGCCAGCAGAATAGCGGGGGGGATGAGGAATGAGCAGTTCTTC; CDR3 protein: CASRIAGGMRNEQFF; J gene: TRBJ2-1; clone size: .; V gene: TRBV2; D gene: TRBD2
CDR3 DNA: TGTGCCACCGGGACGGCGAACACCGGGGAGCTGTTTTTT; CDR3 protein: CATGTANTGELFF; J gene: TRBJ2-2; clone size: .; V gene: TRBV10-3; D gene: .
CDR3 DNA: TGTGCCAGCAGTTACGCCGGGGGGATGGAGGATACGCAGTATTTT; CDR3 protein: CASSYAGGMEDTQYF; J gene: TRBJ2-3; clone size: few; V gene: TRBV12-3/TRBV12-4; D gene: TRBD2
CDR3 DNA: TGTGCCAGCAGCCGGGACAGGAGGATCTACGAGCAGTACTTC; CDR3 protein: CASSRDRRIYEQYF; J gene: TRBJ2-7; clone size: few; V gene: TRBV3-1; D gene: TRBD1
CDR3 DNA: TGTGCCAGCAGCCACCATAGTGAGCAGTACTTC; CDR3 protein: CASSHHSEQYF; J gene: TRBJ2-7; clone size: few; V gene: TRBV12-3/TRBV12-4; D gene: .
CDR3 DNA: TGTGCCATCAGTAACCCCGGGACTAGCGGGCGTTATGCAGATACGCAGTATTTT; CDR3 protein: CAISNPGTSGRYADTQYF; J gene: TRBJ2-3; clone size: .; V gene: TRBV3-1; D gene: TRBD2
CDR3 DNA: TGTGCCAGCAGCTTAGATGTAGGGGACTACGAGCAGTACTTC; CDR3 protein: CASSLDVGDYEQYF; J gene: TRBJ2-7; clone size: .; V gene: TRBV7-2; D gene: .
CDR3 DNA: TGTGCCAGCAGTGCAGCAAGGGTCTACAATGAGCAGTTCTTC; CDR3 protein: CASSAARVYNEQFF; J gene: TRBJ2-1; clone size: .; V gene: TRBV6-1; D gene: .
CDR3 DNA: TGTGCCAGTAGTTCCTCCGATACAGGGCGGGAGCAGTACTTC; CDR3 protein: CASSSSDTGREQYF; J gene: TRBJ2-7; clone size: few; V gene: TRBV19; D gene: .
CDR3 DNA: TGTGCCAGCAGCCCTGGGGGAGACAATAAACTGTTTTTT; CDR3 protein: CASSPGGDNKLFF; J gene: TRBJ1-4; clone size: many; V gene: TRBV12-3/TRBV12-4; D gene: .
CDR3 DNA: TGTGCCAGCAGCTCTTTGTCGAGGCTCTACAATGAGCAGTTCTTC; CDR3 protein: CASSSLSRLYNEQFF; J gene: TRBJ2-1; clone size: once; V gene: TRBV9; D gene: .
CDR3 DNA: TGTGCCAGCAGTGCACGGGGGTTCTTGAACACTGAAGCTTTCTTT; CDR3 protein: CASSARGFLNTEAFF; J gene: TRBJ1-1; clone size: few; V gene: TRBV6-1; D gene: .
CDR3 DNA: TGCAGCGTGACTAGCGGGGGGCCGGGTGAGCAGTTCTTC; CDR3 protein: CSVTSGGPGEQFF; J gene: TRBJ2-1; clone size: few; V gene: TRBV29-1; D gene: TRBD2
CDR3 DNA: TGTGCCAGCAGCCCCGGACCGGGACAGGGTTTCGGGGGCTACACCTTC; CDR3 protein: CASSPGPGQGFGGYTF; J gene: TRBJ1-2; clone size: .; V gene: TRBV3-1; D gene: TRBD1
CDR3 DNA: TGTGCCAGCAGTCCAGGGACTAGCGGGGCGGGTGAGACCCAGTACTTC; CDR3 protein: CASSPGTSGAGETQYF; J gene: TRBJ2-5; clone size: .; V gene: TRBV12-3/TRBV12-4; D gene: TRBD2
CDR3 DNA: TGTGCCAGCAGTTTGTCAGGCACAGATACGCAGTATTTT; CDR3 protein: CASSLSGTDTQYF; J gene: TRBJ2-3; clone size: many; V gene: TRBV28; D gene: .
CDR3 DNA: TGCGCCAGCAGCCAGATACCGGGACAGGGACCCCGCGAGCAGTACTTC; CDR3 protein: CASSQIPGQGPREQYF; J gene: TRBJ2-7; clone size: .; V gene: TRBV4-1; D gene: TRBD1
CDR3 DNA: TGTGCCAGCAGTAGGACCGGGACAGTTCACGAGCAGTACTTC; CDR3 protein: CASSRTGTVHEQYF; J gene: TRBJ2-7; clone size: once; V gene: TRBV27; D gene: TRBD1
CDR3 DNA: TGTGCCAGCAGCACACAGGGACAGGGCCCAGGACCCCAGTACTTC; CDR3 protein: CASSTQGQGPGPQYF; J gene: TRBJ2-5; clone size: .; V gene: TRBV2; D gene: TRBD1
CDR3 DNA: TGTGCCAGCAGCTCCCAGGGCAGGGGGAGGAACGAAAAACTGTTTTTT; CDR3 protein: CASSSQGRGRNEKLFF; J gene: TRBJ1-4; clone size: .; V gene: TRBV7-9; D gene: TRBD1
CDR3 DNA: TGTGCCAGCAGTTTTAACAAGCACTACGAGCAGTACTTC; CDR3 protein: CASSFNKHYEQYF; J gene: TRBJ2-7; clone size: .; V gene: TRBV27; D gene: .
CDR3 DNA: TGTGCCAGCAGCGTAGCTACCGGGACAGGGGCTTTGGAGACCCAGTACTTC; CDR3 protein: CASSVATGTGALETQYF; J gene: TRBJ2-5; clone size: .; V gene: TRBV9; D gene: TRBD1
CDR3 DNA: TGTGCCAGCAGCCCATTTGTGTTGGAGAGCCAAGAGACCCAGTACTTC; CDR3 protein: CASSPFVLESQETQYF; J gene: TRBJ2-5; clone size: many; V gene: TRBV11-2; D gene: .
CDR3 DNA: TGTGCCACCCAGACAGGGGACGAGACCCAGTACTTC; CDR3 protein: CATQTGDETQYF; J gene: TRBJ2-5; clone size: .; V gene: TRBV3-1; D gene: TRBD1
CDR3 DNA: TGTGCCATCAGTGGGGGGACTAGCGGGGGCACAGATACGCAGTATTTT; CDR3 protein: CAISGGTSGGTDTQYF; J gene: TRBJ2-3; clone size: .; V gene: TRBV10-3; D gene: TRBD2
CDR3 DNA: TGTGCCAGTCACGAGCCAACTTACAATGAGCAGTTCTTC; CDR3 protein: CASHEPTYNEQFF; J gene: TRBJ2-1; clone size: few; V gene: TRBV7-8; D gene: .
CDR3 DNA: TGTGCCAGCAGTTTCCCTGGCAGGGATAACGAGCAGTACTTC; CDR3 protein: CASSFPGRDNEQYF; J gene: TRBJ2-7; clone size: many; V gene: TRBV12-3/TRBV12-4; D gene: .
CDR3 DNA: TGTGCCAGCAGTGAAAGGATTTACACCGGGGAGCTGTTTTTT; CDR3 protein: CASSERIYTGELFF; J gene: TRBJ2-2; clone size: .; V gene: TRBV2; D gene: .
CDR3 DNA: TGCGCCAGCAGCCAAGAAGTCCTAGTATACGAGCAGTACTTC; CDR3 protein: CASSQEVLVYEQYF; J gene: TRBJ2-7; clone size: once; V gene: TRBV4-1; D gene: .
CDR3 DNA: TGTGCCAGCAGCCAGTGGCGGGGCGGGGGGTCCCCCTACAATGAGCAGTTCTTC; CDR3 protein: CASSQWRGGGSPYNEQFF; J gene: TRBJ2-1; clone size: .; V gene: TRBV3-1; D gene: TRBD2
CDR3 DNA: TGTGCCAGCAGCTTAGAGGCAACAGCTAACTATGGCTACACCTTC; CDR3 protein: CASSLEATANYGYTF; J gene: TRBJ1-2; clone size: .; V gene: TRBV7-9; D gene: .
CDR3 DNA: TGTGCCAGCAGCTTAGACAGGGTTGAAGCTTTCTTT; CDR3 protein: CASSLDRVEAFF; J gene: TRBJ1-1; clone size: .; V gene: TRBV7-9; D gene: .
CDR3 DNA: TGTGCCAGCAGCTTAGAGGGGTCCCCCGTTTACAAACTGTTTTTT; CDR3 protein: CASSLEGSPVYKLFF; J gene: TRBJ1-4; clone size: few; V gene: TRBV27; D gene: .
CDR3 DNA: TGTGCCAGCAGCCAATTAGACCGCAACCAAGAGACCCAGTACTTC; CDR3 protein: CASSQLDRNQETQYF; J gene: TRBJ2-5; clone size: few; V gene: TRBV7-9; D gene: .
CDR3 DNA: TGTGCCAGCAGCTGGGACATTGGATCACCCCTCCACTTT; CDR3 protein: CASSWDIGSPLHF; J gene: TRBJ1-6; clone size: few; V gene: TRBV27; D gene: .
CDR3 DNA: TGTGCCAGCAGCTCCCCTCGGACTAGCGGGGGGCAGCTAGCCAAAAACATTCAGTACTTC; CDR3 protein: CASSSPRTSGGQLAKNIQYF; J gene: TRBJ2-4; clone size: .; V gene: TRBV11-2; D gene: TRBD2
CDR3 DNA: TGTGCCAGCAGCTTGTCTTTGAAAGAGACCCAGTACTTC; CDR3 protein: CASSLSLKETQYF; J gene: TRBJ2-5; clone size: .; V gene: TRBV5-6; D gene: .